The present entry profiles one T cell receptor beta chain with its context. The antigen is not known. Libraries were prepared by immunoSEQ multiplex PCR; TCRdb keeps only in-frame clonotypes and omits some of them. The repertoire holds around 70,000 clones, with over 85% as singletons. CD4+CD25+CD127- Tregs, CD4+CD25- non-Tregs, CD4 and CD8 cells were sorted. This CDR3 comprises 16 residues. V was pared by 5 bases and J by 9 bases, with 16 bases of the junction left unmatched. CDR1 is MDHEN and CDR2 is SYDVKM in the germline V gene. This specimen belongs to a study of Tregs in tolerant kidney transplant recipients. General study points: In tolerant patients, donor-specific Tregs outgrew total Tregs, suggesting antigen-driven expansion. This study did not directly address biological reproducibility. Tregs expanded with activated donor B cells seemed most donor-specific.

Sequencing was performed on CD8+ T cells from blood, taken before the transplant. The chain links TRBV28 to TRBJ1-5, with 7 bases aligning to TRBD1. The sequence came from a human donor who received a combined kidney and bone marrow transplant. CDR3 residues: CASSAGQVGYGSPQHF. DNA of the CDR3: TGTGCCAGCAGTGCCGGACAGGTCGGCTATGGGTCGCCCCAGCATTTT.